The 10 T cell receptor beta chains given below trace back to one sample, sequenced in a study of blood T cell repertoires in COVID-19. TCRdb's table, derived via immunoSEQ multiplex PCR, lists solely in-frame clones and lacks some. The profile shows under 150,000 clones, over 75% of them singletons. Sequenced: peripheral blood. Receptor source: a man aged 50-60 years with acute or convalescent COVID-19.

This clone was seen a single time. This rearrangement joins TRBV7-2 to TRBJ2-2, with D perhaps matching TRBD2 (6 bases). This CDR3 has 14 amino acids. Germline V gene sequence: CDR1 SGHTA, CDR2 FQGNSA. The V and J ends lost 5 bases and 4 bases respectively, with 11 bases between them. The CDR3 nucleotides read TGTGCCAGCAGCCCGGGACTCTTCACCGGGGAGCTGTTTTTT. Its protein is CASSPGLFTGELFF.

The chain employs TRBV19 and TRBJ2-7; 8 bases fit TRBD1. Germline V gene lookup returns CDR1 LNHDA and CDR2 SQIVND (reference sequence). Losses at the gene ends were 0 bases for V and 5 bases for J; bases not matched to a gene: 12. This CDR3 spans 17 amino acids. This CDR3 is CASSIDPRTGYSHEQYF. CDR3 in DNA: TGTGCCAGTAGTATAGACCCCCGGACAGGGTACAGCCACGAGCAGTACTTC.

CDR3 bases: TGTGCCAGCAGCGCCCTAGCGGGAGGCAGACATGAGCAGTTCTTC. Translation gives CASSALAGGRHEQFF. The rearrangement joins TRBV11-3 to TRBJ2-1; TRBD2 matches 11 bases. Germline CDR1 reads SGHNT; CDR2 reads YENEEA. V shed 5 bases, J shed 8 bases, and the junction held 8 bases outside the gene matches. CDR3 length: 15 residues.

V usage is TRBV12-5 and J usage is TRBJ1-1, with TRBD1 as a possible D gene (6 bases). CDR3 length equals 17 residues. In germline, CDR1 is LGHNT, CDR2 FRNRAP. Deletions cut 4 bases from V and 4 bases from J, with 22 bases between. CDR3 residues: CASGSPGFGGQSTEAFF. The CDR3 DNA follows: TGTGCTAGTGGTTCGCCAGGTTTCGGGGGGCAGAGCACTGAAGCTTTCTTT.

The J gene is TRBJ1-2, the V gene TRBV6-5, with a weak D call TRBD1 (5 bases). The CDR3 covers 13 residues. With 2 bases removed from V and 4 bases from J, the gap between germline ends came to 8 bases. Germline V gene sequence: CDR1 MNHEY, CDR2 SVGAGI. CDR3 nucleotides: TGTGCCAGCAGTTACGGGGCCGGCTATGGCTACACCTTC. Amino acids: CASSYGAGYGYTF.

The chain couples TRBV19 to TRBJ2-5; TRBD2 matches at 10 bases. CDR3 size: 17 residues. The J segment lost 5 bases and the V segment lost 1 base, leaving 10 bases of the junction unmatched. Germline CDR1 LNHDA, CDR2 SQIVND (reference sequence). In nucleotides, the CDR3 is TGTGCCAGTAGTATAGGAAGCCGAGCGGGAGGGCGGGAGACCCAGTACTTC. This codes for CASSIGSRAGGRETQYF.

This clone appeared once. The chain joins TRBV5-1 to TRBJ2-7, with 10 bases that match TRBD2. This CDR3 has 16 residues. The ends lost 0 bases at V and 4 bases at J; junction bases unmatched: 7. CDR1 is SGHRS, CDR2 YFSETQ, per germline. This CDR3 is CASSLGISGRSYEQYF. The CDR3 DNA reads TGCGCCAGCAGCTTGGGAATTAGCGGGAGGTCATACGAGCAGTACTTC.

The genes are TRBV10-3 and TRBJ1-1; 7 positions match TRBD1. J gave up 5 bases and V 5 bases, and 5 bases lay outside the gene matches. CDR1 and CDR2 (germline): ENHRY, SYGVKD. CDR3 length: 13 residues. The CDR3, as DNA: TGTGCCATCAGTATCAACAGGGGTACTGAAGCTTTCTTT. Its translation: CAISINRGTEAFF.

The V gene is TRBV9, the J gene TRBJ2-3; D remains ambiguous. CDR3 length: 13 amino acids. V was shortened by 5 bases and J by 3 bases, with 10 bases between the two germline ends. Germline V gene sequence: CDR1 SGDLS, CDR2 YYNGEE. This CDR3 reads CASSPSPTDTQYF. CDR3 nucleotides: TGTGCCAGCAGTCCGTCTCCTACAGATACGCAGTATTTT.

This rearrangement joins TRBV3-1 (or the pseudogene TRBV3-2) to TRBJ2-5, with 9 positions matching TRBD2. This CDR3 spans 16 amino acids. J was trimmed by 3 bases and V by 2 bases; bases with no gene match: 7. Looked up from germline, CDR1 is LGHDT and CDR2 is YNNKEL (reference sequence). CDR3: CASSQIAGVGEETQYF. The CDR3 coding sequence is TGTGCCAGCAGCCAAATAGCGGGAGTTGGGGAAGAGACCCAGTACTTC.